This entry concerns a single T cell receptor (beta chain). This entry belongs to a study of Ad26.COV2.S vaccination and SARS-CoV-2 variants. Across the study: Vaccine-arm donor from the placebo-controlled COV1001 Ad26.COV2.S trial.

As to treatment: about 20 received Ad26.COV2.S at low or high dose, single or two shots; roughly five received placebo; per-sample allocation not given. Sampling happened 63 days after the first vaccine or placebo injection. The CDR3 is 15 amino acids. The J segment lost 6 bases and the V segment lost 5 bases, leaving 9 bases of the junction unmatched. The germline V gene has CDR1 SGHAT and CDR2 FQDESV (reference sequence). The protocol was immunoSEQ multiplex PCR, while the TCRdb copy is restricted to in-frame clones and leaves out a portion. The repertoire holds hundreds of thousands of clones, with 89% as singletons.

This clonotype was obtained from a person aged 18 to 59 who received the Ad26.COV2.S COVID-19 vaccine or a placebo. This material consisted of peripheral blood, taken in a trial of Ad26.COV2.S vaccine versus placebo. The rearrangement uses TRBV11-1 and TRBJ2-3; TRBD1 matches 9 bases. Here the CDR3 DNA reads TGTGCCAGCAGCACGAGGACAGGGGCGAGGGATACGCAGTATTTT. It translates to CASSTRTGARDTQYF.